Only one count was recorded for the clone carrying this TCR beta chain. In germline, CDR1 is GTSNPN, CDR2 SVGIG (reference sequence). Trimming took 5 bases from V and 2 from J, leaving 18 bases between them. The CDR3 totals 15 residues. This entry is derived from a study of blood T cell repertoires in COVID-19. The assay was immunoSEQ multiplex PCR, and TCRdb's table has in-frame clones only and misses some. The sample has 80,000 to 100,000 clones; 80% are singletons. The V and J genes are TRBV30 and TRBJ2-5; weak D call: TRBD1 (7 bases). The TCR originated in an older woman with acute or convalescent COVID-19. Sequencing was done on a sample of peripheral blood. The CDR3 bases are TGTGCCTGGTCTCGGAGGGGGCACCCTCAAGAGACCCAGTACTTC. Amino acids: CAWSRRGHPQETQYF.